This T cell receptor beta chain stems from a study of cytomegalovirus exposure and HLA in healthy donors. Study context: Approximately 190 million T cells yielded more than 95 million unique TCR beta sequences, as an earlier analysis found. General observations from the study: Reportedly, HLA-A and HLA-B alleles of most subjects were accurately predicted from TCR beta. About 87% or about 30% of the time was how often most TCR beta V segments were productive, according to an earlier analysis.

Regarding this clone: Antigen unknown.

Missing from this donor's record is the CMV serostatus. The PCR ran on 60 Vbeta and 13 Jbeta primers. Generated by immunoSEQ multiplex PCR, the TCRdb table keeps only in-frame clones and is missing some. This table holds around 150,000 clones, just under 80% found once. V was shortened by 4 bases and J by 3 bases, with 18 bases between the two germline ends. The CDR3 has 16 residues. Looked up from germline, CDR1 is MNHEY and CDR2 is SVGAGI. Source material: PBMCs. The gene calls are TRBV6-5 and TRBJ1-1; D not resolved. The receptor was isolated from a man aged 30 to 39 in good health. The CDR3 bases are TGTGCCAGCAGTTCACAACCTCGGGGAGTAGACACTGAAGCTTTCTTT. Its translation is CASSSQPRGVDTEAFF.